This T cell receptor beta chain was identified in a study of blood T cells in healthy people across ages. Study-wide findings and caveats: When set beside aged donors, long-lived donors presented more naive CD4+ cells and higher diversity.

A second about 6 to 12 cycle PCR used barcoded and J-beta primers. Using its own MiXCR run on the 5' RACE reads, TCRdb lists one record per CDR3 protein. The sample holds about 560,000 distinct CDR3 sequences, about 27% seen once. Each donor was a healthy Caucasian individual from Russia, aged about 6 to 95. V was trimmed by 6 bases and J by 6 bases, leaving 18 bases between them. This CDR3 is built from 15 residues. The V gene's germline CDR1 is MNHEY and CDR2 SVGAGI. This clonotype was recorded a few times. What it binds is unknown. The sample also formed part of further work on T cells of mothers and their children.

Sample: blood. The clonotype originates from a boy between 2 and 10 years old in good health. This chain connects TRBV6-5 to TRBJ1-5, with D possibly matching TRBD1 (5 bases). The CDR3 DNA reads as TGTGCCAGCAGCCCGGGGGAGGGTCAGGGTCAGCCCCAGCATTTT. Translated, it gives CASSPGEGQGQPQHF.